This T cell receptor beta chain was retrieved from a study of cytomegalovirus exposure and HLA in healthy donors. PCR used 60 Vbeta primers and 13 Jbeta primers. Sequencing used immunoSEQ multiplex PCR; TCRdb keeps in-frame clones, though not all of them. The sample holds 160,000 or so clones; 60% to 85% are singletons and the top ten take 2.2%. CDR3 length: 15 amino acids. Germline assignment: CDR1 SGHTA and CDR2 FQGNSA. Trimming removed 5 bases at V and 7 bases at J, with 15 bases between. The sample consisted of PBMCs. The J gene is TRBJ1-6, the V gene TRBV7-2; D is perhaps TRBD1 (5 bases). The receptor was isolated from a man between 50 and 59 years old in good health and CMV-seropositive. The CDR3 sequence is CASSPRQSQNSPLHF. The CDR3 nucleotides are TGTGCCAGCAGCCCCCGACAGAGTCAAAATTCACCCCTCCACTTT.